Listed below are T cell receptor beta chains from one sample, sequenced in a study of blood T cell repertoires in COVID-19. Only in-frame clones appear in the TCRdb table, and some are missing; sequencing was by immunoSEQ multiplex PCR. The table includes 250,000 to 300,000 clones, around 89% detected once. The sample consisted of PBMCs or T cells enriched from blood (not recorded which). All receptors come from a man aged 40-49 years who had recovered from COVID-19. The CDR3 runs from the conserved cysteine through the conserved F or W. A D gene is named only where the DNA matches it firmly. Clone sizes are given selectively: once, few, many, or a class where the clone is expanded.

j_gene,d_gene,abundance,v_gene,CDR3aa,CDR3nt
TRBJ1-2,-,-,TRBV2,CASSEDYGYTF,TGTGCCAGCAGCGAGGACTATGGCTACACCTTC
TRBJ1-5,-,-,TRBV29-1,CSVGTDSNQPQHF,TGCAGCGTTGGGACAGATAGCAATCAGCCCCAGCATTTT
TRBJ2-7,TRBD2,-,TRBV18,CASSPGSSGGFYEQYF,TGTGCCAGCTCACCGGGAAGTAGCGGGGGGTTCTACGAGCAGTACTTC
TRBJ2-6,-,-,TRBV5-5,CASSRDISGANVLTF,TGTGCCAGCAGCCGAGATATCTCTGGGGCCAACGTCCTGACTTTC
TRBJ2-2,TRBD1,-,TRBV15,CATSRDPDRGRGTGELFF,TGTGCCACCAGCAGAGATCCCGACAGGGGGCGCGGGACCGGGGAGCTGTTTTTT
TRBJ2-1,TRBD2,-,TRBV5-1,CASSSTVRTSGYNEQFF,TGCGCCAGCAGCTCTACGGTGCGGACTAGCGGTTACAATGAGCAGTTCTTC
TRBJ1-3,-,-,TRBV7-8,CASSAWGDSGNTIYF,TGTGCCAGCAGCGCCTGGGGGGACTCTGGAAACACCATATATTTT
TRBJ1-1,TRBD1,-,TRBV12-3/TRBV12-4,CAINRGDTEAFF,TGTGCCATAAACAGGGGAGACACTGAAGCTTTCTTT
TRBJ2-1,TRBD2,-,TRBV19,CASSWGTSLASYNEQFF,TGTGCCAGTAGTTGGGGGACTAGCCTGGCCTCCTACAATGAGCAGTTCTTC
TRBJ2-7,-,-,TRBV6-5,CASSYSRAGSSYEQYF,TGTGCCAGCAGTTACTCGAGGGCAGGCAGCTCCTACGAGCAGTACTTC
TRBJ1-1,-,-,TRBV7-9,CATIQDTEAFF,TGTGCCACCATCCAGGACACTGAAGCTTTCTTT
TRBJ2-3,TRBD2,-,TRBV6-4,CASSERLAGDTQYF,TGTGCCAGCAGTGAGAGACTAGCGGGGGATACGCAGTATTTT
TRBJ1-6,-,-,TRBV4-2,CASSHPTGRRQYNSPLHF,TGTGCCAGCAGCCACCCTACCGGGAGGAGACAGTATAATTCACCCCTCCACTTT
TRBJ1-2,TRBD1,-,TRBV6-2/TRBV6-3,CASSAQGNYGYTF,TGTGCCAGCAGTGCACAGGGGAACTATGGCTACACCTTC
TRBJ1-1,TRBD1,-,TRBV5-6,CASSFRGTGGRNTEAFF,TGTGCCAGCAGCTTCCGAGGGACAGGGGGCCGGAACACTGAAGCTTTCTTT
TRBJ1-1,-,-,TRBV11-3,CASSLSPNTEAFF,TGTGCCAGCAGCTTAAGCCCGAACACTGAAGCTTTCTTT
TRBJ2-1,-,-,TRBV10-2,CASKINSAAAFNEQFF,TGCGCCAGCAAGATTAATTCGGCAGCGGCGTTCAATGAGCAGTTCTTC
TRBJ1-2,TRBD1,-,TRBV5-8,CASSLYGQGLFGYTF,TGTGCCAGCAGCTTGTATGGACAGGGATTATTTGGCTACACCTTC
TRBJ2-5,-,-,TRBV3-1/TRBV3-2,CASAPGETQYF,TGTGCCAGCGCCCCGGGGGAGACCCAGTACTTC
TRBJ1-6,-,-,TRBV7-9,CASSATTDYNSPLHF,TGTGCCAGCAGCGCGACGACAGACTATAATTCACCCCTCCACTTT
TRBJ1-2,-,few,TRBV4-1,CASSQGFQGNYGYTF,TGCGCCAGCAGCCAAGGTTTCCAGGGTAACTATGGCTACACCTTC
TRBJ1-1,TRBD1,-,TRBV6-5,CASRLDRSGTEAFF,TGTGCCAGCCGACTGGACAGGTCGGGAACTGAAGCTTTCTTT
TRBJ1-1,TRBD1,-,TRBV19,CASLRDRMNTEAFF,TGTGCCAGCCTGCGGGACAGGATGAACACTGAAGCTTTCTTT
TRBJ1-5,-,-,TRBV6-6,CASSSAGMSNQPQHF,TGTGCCAGCAGTTCCGCAGGGATGAGCAATCAGCCCCAGCATTTT
TRBJ1-2,-,-,TRBV28,CASSSPIGRGLYGYTF,TGTGCCAGCAGTTCCCCCATAGGGAGGGGACTCTATGGCTACACCTTC
TRBJ2-3,TRBD2,-,TRBV4-2,CASSQASGWGTDTQYF,TGTGCCAGCAGCCAAGCTAGCGGGTGGGGCACAGATACGCAGTATTTT
TRBJ2-6,-,-,TRBV4-3,CASSQDYRVPGANVLTF,TGCGCCAGCAGCCAAGATTACAGGGTACCTGGGGCCAACGTCCTGACTTTC
TRBJ2-5,TRBD2,once,TRBV6-5,CASSRAPGLQETQYF,TGTGCCAGCAGTCGCGCCCCGGGACTACAAGAGACCCAGTACTTC
TRBJ2-5,-,-,TRBV7-2,CASSVIGGRQETQYF,TGTGCCAGCAGCGTAATCGGGGGTCGCCAAGAGACCCAGTACTTC
TRBJ2-2,-,-,TRBV11-3,CASSLDRGETGELFF,TGTGCCAGCAGCTTAGACAGGGGAGAAACCGGGGAGCTGTTTTTT
TRBJ1-1,-,-,TRBV29-1,CSVGTVSEAFF,TGCAGCGTTGGCACGGTGTCTGAAGCTTTCTTT
TRBJ2-6,TRBD2,-,TRBV13,CASSSGPGLAGAFFSGANVLTF,TGTGCCAGCAGCTCGGGACCGGGACTAGCGGGGGCTTTTTTCTCTGGGGCCAACGTCCTGACTTTC
TRBJ1-1,TRBD1,once,TRBV5-1,CASSLAGGGARGTEAFF,TGCGCCAGCAGCTTGGCGGGAGGGGGCGCGAGGGGGACTGAAGCTTTCTTT
TRBJ2-7,TRBD1,few,TRBV18,CASSHRSTTGVNYEQYF,TGTGCCAGCTCCCACAGGTCGACGACAGGGGTTAACTACGAGCAGTACTTC